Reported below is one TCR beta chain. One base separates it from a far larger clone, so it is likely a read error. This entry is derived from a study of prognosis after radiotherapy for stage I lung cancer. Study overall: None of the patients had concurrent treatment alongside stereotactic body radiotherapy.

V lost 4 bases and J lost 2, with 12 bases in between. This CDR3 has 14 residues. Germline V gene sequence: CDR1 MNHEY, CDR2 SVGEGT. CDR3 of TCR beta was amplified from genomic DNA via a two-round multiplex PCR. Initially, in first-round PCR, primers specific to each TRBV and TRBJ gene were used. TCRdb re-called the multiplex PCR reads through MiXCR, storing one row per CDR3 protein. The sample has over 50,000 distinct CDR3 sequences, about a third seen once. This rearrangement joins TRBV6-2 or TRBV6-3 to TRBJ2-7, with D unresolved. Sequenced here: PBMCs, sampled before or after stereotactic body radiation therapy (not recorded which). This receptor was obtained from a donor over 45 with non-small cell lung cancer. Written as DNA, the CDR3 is TGTGCCAGCAGTTCCCGCGGAGAAGCCTACGAGCAGTACTTC. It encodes CASSSRGEAYEQYF.